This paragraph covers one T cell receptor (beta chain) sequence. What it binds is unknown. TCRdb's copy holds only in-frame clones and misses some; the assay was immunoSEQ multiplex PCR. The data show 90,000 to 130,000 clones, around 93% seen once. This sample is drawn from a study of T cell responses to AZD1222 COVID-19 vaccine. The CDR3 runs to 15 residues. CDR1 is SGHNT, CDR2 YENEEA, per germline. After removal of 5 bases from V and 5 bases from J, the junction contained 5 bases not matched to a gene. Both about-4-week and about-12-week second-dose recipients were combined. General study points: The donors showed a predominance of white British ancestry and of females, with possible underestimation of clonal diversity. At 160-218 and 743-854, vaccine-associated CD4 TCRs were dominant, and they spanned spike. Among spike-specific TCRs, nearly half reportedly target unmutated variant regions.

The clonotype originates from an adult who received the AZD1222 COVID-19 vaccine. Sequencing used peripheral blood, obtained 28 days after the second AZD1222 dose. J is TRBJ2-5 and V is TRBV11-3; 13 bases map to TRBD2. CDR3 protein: CASSPGTSGAETQYF. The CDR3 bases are TGTGCCAGCAGCCCTGGGACTAGCGGGGCGGAGACCCAGTACTTC.